The 7 T cell receptor beta chains in this list originate from one sample, sequenced in a study of T cell repertoires in cytomegalovirus infection. TCRdb processed the reads anew with MiXCR; each CDR3 protein has one entry. This sample has 200,000 to 300,000 distinct CDR3 sequences, with roughly 15% found just once. Sequencing was performed on PBMCs. These receptors were obtained from a human donor in good health (CMV status not recorded). Some clones in this sample may be carry-over from other donors' samples.

In this sample, this clonotype turned up many times. The chain recombines TRBV7-9 with TRBJ2-5; D is tentatively TRBD1 or TRBD2 (5 bases each). The CDR3 contains 16 residues. Trimming removed 4 bases at V and 3 bases at J, with 18 bases between. Germline lookup yields CDR1 SEHNR and CDR2 FQNEAQ (reference sequence). The CDR3 nucleotides read TGTGCCAGCAGCTCGATTGGGGCGTCCGGGGAAGAGACCCAGTACTTC. Its protein product is CASSSIGASGEETQYF. The complete variable domain, with remaining parts taken from reference TRBV7-9 and TRBJ2-5, reads DTGVSQNPRHKITKRGQNVTFRCDPISEHNRLYWYRQTLGQGPEFLTYFQNEAQLEKSRLLSDRFSAERPKGSFSTLEIQRTEQGDSAMYLCASSSIGASGEETQYFGPGTRLLVL.

Many counts were recorded for this clonotype. The gene calls are TRBV6-1 and TRBJ2-6, with D maybe TRBD1 (6 bases). The CDR3 covers 15 residues. V lost 4 bases and J 1 base, leaving 8 bases between the germline ends. Germline V gives CDR1 MNHNS, CDR2 SASEGT. The CDR3 nucleotides read TGTGCCAGCAGTGCTGGACAGTCTGGGGCCAACGTCCTGACTTTC. This codes for CASSAGQSGANVLTF.

Only a few counts were recorded for this clonotype. The V and J genes are TRBV20-1 and TRBJ2-2, with 7 bases lining up with TRBD1. Germline V gives CDR1 DFQATT, CDR2 SNEGSKA (reference sequence). Losses at the gene ends were 0 bases for V and 5 bases for J; bases not matched to a gene: 3. This CDR3 has 14 amino acids. The CDR3 DNA reads TGCAGTGCTAGAGACGCGACAGGGACCGGGGAGCTGTTTTTT. It encodes CSARDATGTGELFF.

In this sample, this clonotype turned up a few times. The chain couples TRBV6-2 or TRBV6-3 to TRBJ2-1, with TRBD2 matching 9 bases. The CDR3 is made up of 13 amino acids. The germline V gene has CDR1 MNHEY and CDR2 SVGEGT. The J segment lost 9 bases and the V segment lost 3 bases, leaving 3 bases of the junction unmatched. The CDR3 is CASSYALAGEQFF. The CDR3 DNA follows: TGTGCCAGCAGTTATGCACTAGCGGGTGAGCAGTTCTTC.

The table lists this clonotype with many counts. CDR3 in amino acids: CASSVDKSSYNEQFF. CDR3 nucleotides: TGTGCCAGCAGCGTAGACAAGAGCTCCTACAATGAGCAGTTCTTC. The chain links TRBV7-9 to TRBJ2-1; D unresolved. Per germline, CDR1 SEHNR and CDR2 FQNEAQ (reference sequence). This CDR3 spans 15 amino acids. V was clipped by 5 bases and J by 0 bases, with 11 bases between them.

J is TRBJ2-7 and V is TRBV5-1; D may be TRBD1 or TRBD2 (6 bases each). Germline loops: CDR1 SGHRS, CDR2 YFSETQ. This CDR3 region has 15 residues. Trimming removed 0 bases at V and 2 bases at J, with 12 bases between. The CDR3: CASSLAGGSTYEQYF. The CDR3 nucleotides are TGCGCCAGCAGCTTGGCCGGGGGCTCCACCTACGAGCAGTACTTC.

This clonotype was counted ten times or more. The chain couples TRBV7-2 to TRBJ1-6; 10 bases align to TRBD1. Germline V CDR1 and CDR2: SGHTA, FQGNSA. The CDR3 consists of 15 residues. With V trimmed by 2 bases and J by 10 bases, 5 bases remained unmatched. The DNA of the CDR3 is TGTGCCAGCAGCTTAAGTTCGACAGGGGGCTCACCCCTCCACTTT. Protein product: CASSLSSTGGSPLHF.